Below are 7 T cell receptor beta chains sequenced from a single sample in a study of T cells in Graves' hyperthyroidism and ophthalmopathy. RNA transcripts served as the template for amplifying TCR beta CDR3 regions. Researchers ran a first-round RT-PCR on the TCR CDR3 using the HTBI primer set. TCRdb redid the calling of the multiplex PCR reads with MiXCR, one entry per CDR3 protein. The profile shows 370,000 or so distinct CDR3 sequences, 13% of them singletons. Sequencing used blood. These receptors originate from a man between 25 and 39 years old with Graves' hyperthyroidism that later progressed to Graves' ophthalmopathy.

The chain employs TRBV6-1 and TRBJ1-1; the D gene is possibly TRBD1 (6 bases). Trimming took off 1 base at V and 0 bases at J, with 9 bases between the two ends. Per germline, CDR1 MNHNS and CDR2 SASEGT. This CDR3 has 15 residues. The CDR3 nucleotides are TGTGCCAGCAGTGAAGTGGACAGTATGAACACTGAAGCTTTCTTT. Amino acids: CASSEVDSMNTEAFF.

In its sample, this clonotype was seen many times. The V gene is TRBV12-3 or TRBV12-4, the J gene TRBJ1-1; D may be TRBD1 (6 bases). The CDR3 length is 17 residues. Deletions cut 6 bases from V and 2 bases from J, with 22 bases between. The CDR3 spells CASRTPWGDTFNTEAFF. The CDR3 nucleotides are TGTGCCAGCAGAACACCGTGGGGGGACACTTTTAACACTGAAGCTTTCTTT.

A remark on this clonotype: A much larger clone lies a single base off, so this may be a read error. V gene TRBV11-3 combines with J gene TRBJ2-1, with 7 nucleotides matching TRBD2. The CDR3 totals 15 residues. Germline loops: CDR1 SGHNT, CDR2 YENEEA. DNA of the CDR3: TGTGCCAGCAGCTCCGAGCGGGGCCCCTACGATGAGCAGTTCTTC. It translates to CASSSERGPYDEQFF. The complete variable domain, with remaining parts taken from reference TRBV11-3 and TRBJ2-1, reads EAGVVQSPRYKIIEKKQPVAFWCNPISGHNTLYWYLQNLGQGPELLIRYENEEAVDDSQLPKDRFSAERLKGVDSTLKIQPAELGDSAVYLCASSSERGPYDEQFFGPGTRLTVL.

This clonotype was observed at least ten times. In DNA, the CDR3 is TGTGCCAGCAGTTACTCCCCAGCGGGGGGGCCAGAGACCCAGTACTTC. Protein sequence: CASSYSPAGGPETQYF. This chain connects TRBV6-5 to TRBJ2-5; TRBD2 aligns across 10 bases. Germline trimming cut 0 bases from V and 4 bases from J; bases unmatched to any gene: 5. There are 16 residues in the CDR3. CDR1 and CDR2 (germline): MNHEY, SVGAGI.

Notes on this clonotype: The junction and the germline gene differ at one end; a read error may be behind it. The chain employs TRBV6-4 and TRBJ1-6; no firm D call. This CDR3 is 14 amino acids long. The germline V gene encodes CDR1 MRHNA and CDR2 SNTAGT. DNA of the CDR3: TGTGCCAGCAGTGACACGGGGTGGAATTCACCCCCCCGCTTT. It is translated as CASSDTGWNSPPRF.

This clonotype was counted a few times. The chain has TRBV30 and TRBJ2-6; 7 positions match TRBD1. CDR1 is GTSNPN and CDR2 is SVGIG in the germline V gene (reference sequence). V trimming: 2 bases; J trimming: 3 bases; junction bases outside the gene matches: 13. The CDR3 runs to 18 residues. The DNA for the CDR3 is TGTGCCTGGAGTCCTTCCTTTATCCGGGACAGTGGGGCCAACGTCCTGACTTTC. This gives the protein CAWSPSFIRDSGANVLTF.

At least ten counts were recorded for this clonotype. The V gene is TRBV6-2 or TRBV6-3, the J gene TRBJ2-5, with 15 nucleotides matching TRBD2. The CDR3 is 16 amino acids. V was pared by 2 bases and J by 4 bases, with 2 bases of the junction left unmatched. CDR1 is MNHEY, CDR2 SVGEGT, per germline. CDR3 in amino acids: CASSYQGLAGGETQYF. In DNA, the CDR3 is TGTGCCAGCAGTTACCAGGGACTAGCGGGGGGAGAGACCCAGTACTTC.